This T cell receptor (beta chain) was sequenced in a study of OX40 agonist ivuxolimab in advanced cancers. Clones were read by immunoSEQ multiplex PCR, and TCRdb kept only the in-frame ones, dropping some. This sample yields fewer than 65,000 clones, of which about 89% are seen a single time; about 5.6% belongs to the top ten. There are 14 residues in the CDR3. The V segment lost 4 bases and the J segment 1 base; nucleotides outside the gene matches: 3. In germline, CDR1 is LGHNT, CDR2 FRNRAP. If patients had autoimmune disease history or systemic immunosuppression, they were excluded. This receptor was identified in an adult with an advanced solid tumor such as melanoma, head and neck, liver or kidney cancer. The material sequenced was CD4+ or CD8+ T cells sorted from blood, taken in a trial of the OX40 agonist ivuxolimab. This sequence joins TRBV12-5 and TRBJ2-5; 7 positions match TRBD1. Here the CDR3 DNA reads TGTGCTAGTGGTTCGGGACAGATCCAAGAGACCCAGTACTTC. Protein sequence: CASGSGQIQETQYF.